What follows are 10 T cell receptor beta chains derived from one specimen sequenced in a study of cytomegalovirus exposure and HLA in healthy donors. Vbeta (60) and Jbeta (13) primers were used in the PCR. The method was immunoSEQ multiplex PCR; TCRdb's version includes in-frame clones alone and lacks a portion of them. The table includes about 100,000 clones, roughly 70% detected once. Material for sequencing was PBMCs. Source of these receptors: a man aged 35 to 55 in good health and CMV-seropositive.

The chain couples TRBV30 to TRBJ1-2; 8 nucleotides line up with TRBD1. Trimming at V came to 1 base and at J to 5 bases, leaving 6 bases not matched to a gene. CDR1 is GTSNPN and CDR2 is SVGIG in the germline V gene (reference sequence). The CDR3 totals 14 residues. The CDR3 nucleotides are TGTGCCTGGAGTGCGACAGGGGTTGAGTATGGCTACACCTTC. Its translation: CAWSATGVEYGYTF.

The chain carries TRBV5-4 and TRBJ2-2, with 12 bases fitting TRBD2. CDR1 SGHNT and CDR2 YYREEE come from the germline V gene (reference sequence). The length of the CDR3 is 18 residues. J was trimmed by 4 bases and V by 4 bases; bases with no gene match: 11. The CDR3 DNA reads as TGTGCCAGCAGCCCTTGGCTAGCGGGAGGGCCAGGCACCGGGGAGCTGTTTTTT. It specifies CASSPWLAGGPGTGELFF.

The chain has TRBV10-3 and TRBJ2-1; 9 nucleotides agree with TRBD2. The V gene's germline CDR1 is ENHRY and CDR2 SYGVKD. Trimming took 9 bases from V and 6 from J; bases not matched to a gene: 6. This CDR3 is 13 amino acids long. CDR3 sequence: CAIIAGESNEQFF. CDR3 in DNA: TGTGCCATTATAGCGGGAGAAAGCAATGAGCAGTTCTTC.

The rearrangement links TRBV21-1 to TRBJ1-3. TRBV21-1 represents a pseudogene. The CDR3 is made up of 15 amino acids. For the CDR3, the DNA is TGTGCCAGCAGCCCGCGTGAGAGCTCTGGAAACACCATATATTTT. It encodes CASSPRESSGNTIYF.

V is TRBV25-1 and J is TRBJ2-7; D gene ambiguous. Between the trimmed V and J ends, which lost 5 bases and 6 bases, there was a span of 8 bases. Germline-derived CDR1 and CDR2 are MGHDK and SYGVNS. The CDR3 totals 11 residues. CDR3 residues: CASSYATEQYF. CDR3 DNA sequence: TGTGCCAGCAGTTATGCTACCGAGCAGTACTTC.

This sequence joins TRBV15 and TRBJ1-2, with 7 bases fitting TRBD1. Germline CDR1 is LNHNV and CDR2 is YYDKDF (reference sequence). This CDR3 spans 16 amino acids. V gave up 1 base and J gave up 4 bases; unmatched junction bases: 9. Here the CDR3 reads CATSRGGDSTIYGYTF. CDR3 bases: TGTGCCACCAGCAGAGGGGGGGACAGTACGATCTATGGCTACACCTTC.

The sample holds a few counts of this clone. The chain carries TRBV5-4 and TRBJ1-1; D is perhaps TRBD1 (5 bases). The length of the CDR3 is 13 residues. V shed 4 bases and J shed 4 bases, with 11 bases lying between them. The germline V gene has CDR1 SGHNT and CDR2 YYREEE (reference sequence). CDR3 DNA: TGTGCCAGCAGCCCGGACATCTCCACTGAAGCTTTCTTT. It is translated as CASSPDISTEAFF.

This clone appeared a single time. The chain couples TRBV5-6 to TRBJ2-5; 11 positions agree with TRBD2. CDR1 and CDR2 (germline): SGHDT, YYEEEE. Losses at the gene ends were 3 bases for V and 3 bases for J; bases not matched to a gene: 10. The CDR3 contains 17 residues. The CDR3 bases are TGTGCCAGCAGCTCCTTCGACCAGACTAGCGGGAAAGAGACCCAGTACTTC. This sequence encodes CASSSFDQTSGKETQYF.

This clone was detected only once. CDR3 bases: TGTGCCAGCAGCACACCGGGACAGGGGATCGTCGGGGAGCTGTTTTTT. Its translation: CASSTPGQGIVGELFF. This chain links TRBV5-6 with TRBJ2-2; 10 bases fit TRBD1. The CDR3 extends over 16 amino acids. The junction had 10 bases not matched to a gene; V was cut back by 4 bases and J by 7 bases. Germline V gene data show CDR1 as SGHDT and CDR2 as YYEEEE.

The genes are TRBV27 and TRBJ1-1; no firm D call. The germline CDR1 and CDR2 sequences are MNHEY and SMNVEV (reference sequence). CDR3 length: 16 residues. Trimming cost V 0 bases and J 0 bases, with 11 bases left between them. CDR3 DNA: TGTGCCAGCAGTTTATCTAGACTGAGCATGAACACTGAAGCTTTCTTT. Translation gives CASSLSRLSMNTEAFF.